In this sample, the clone carrying this T cell receptor beta chain turned up many times. TCRdb reprocessed the PCR reads via MiXCR and lists one record per CDR3 protein. The data contain some 90,000 distinct CDR3 sequences, about half of them singletons. V gave up 4 bases and J gave up 2 bases; unmatched junction bases: 14. This CDR3 comprises 18 residues. CDR1 is SGDLS and CDR2 is YYNGEE in the germline V gene. This entry comes from a study of CDR3 diversity in severe acne. The rearrangement links TRBV9 to TRBJ2-3, with 9 bases lining up with TRBD2. Material: blood. The TCR comes from a male donor with severe acne vulgaris. The CDR3 here is CASSTRRTSVFATDTQYF. In DNA form, the CDR3 reads TGTGCCAGCAGCACCCGCAGGACTAGCGTCTTCGCCACAGATACGCAGTATTTT.